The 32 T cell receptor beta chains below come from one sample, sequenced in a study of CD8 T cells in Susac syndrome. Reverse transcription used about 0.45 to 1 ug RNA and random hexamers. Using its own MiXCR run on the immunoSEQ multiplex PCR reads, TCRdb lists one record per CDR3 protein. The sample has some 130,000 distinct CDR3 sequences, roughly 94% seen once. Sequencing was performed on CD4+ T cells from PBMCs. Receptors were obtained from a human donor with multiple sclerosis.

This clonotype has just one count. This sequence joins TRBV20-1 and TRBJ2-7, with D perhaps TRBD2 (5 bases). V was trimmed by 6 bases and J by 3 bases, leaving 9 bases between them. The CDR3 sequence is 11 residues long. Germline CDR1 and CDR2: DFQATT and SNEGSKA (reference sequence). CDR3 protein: CSAIEGYEQYF. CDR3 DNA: TGCAGTGCGATAGAGGGCTACGAGCAGTACTTC.

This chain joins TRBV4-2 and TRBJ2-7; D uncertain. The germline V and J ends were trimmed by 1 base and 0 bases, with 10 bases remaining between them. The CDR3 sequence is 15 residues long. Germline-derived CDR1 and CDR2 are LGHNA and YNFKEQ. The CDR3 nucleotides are TGTGCCAGCAGCCAAGTGAACAGCGACTCCTACGAGCAGTACTTC. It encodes CASSQVNSDSYEQYF.

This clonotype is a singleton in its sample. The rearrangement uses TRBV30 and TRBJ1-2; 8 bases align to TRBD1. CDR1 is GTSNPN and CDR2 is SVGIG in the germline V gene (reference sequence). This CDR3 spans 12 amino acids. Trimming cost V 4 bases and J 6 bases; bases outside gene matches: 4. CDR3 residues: CAWTETGDGYTF. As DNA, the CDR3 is TGTGCCTGGACTGAGACAGGGGATGGCTACACCTTC. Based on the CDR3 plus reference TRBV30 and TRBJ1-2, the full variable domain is SQTIHQWPATLVQPVGSPLSLECTVEGTSNPNLYWYRQAAGRGLQLLFYSVGIGQISSEVPQNLSASRPQDRQFILSSKKLLLSDSGFYLCAWTETGDGYTFGSGTRLTVV.

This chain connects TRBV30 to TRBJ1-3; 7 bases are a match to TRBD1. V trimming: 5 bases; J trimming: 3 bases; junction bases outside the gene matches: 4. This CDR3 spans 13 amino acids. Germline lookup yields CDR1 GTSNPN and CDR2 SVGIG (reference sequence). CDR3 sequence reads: CAWATGDGNTIYF. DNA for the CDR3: TGTGCCTGGGCCACAGGGGATGGAAACACCATATATTTT.

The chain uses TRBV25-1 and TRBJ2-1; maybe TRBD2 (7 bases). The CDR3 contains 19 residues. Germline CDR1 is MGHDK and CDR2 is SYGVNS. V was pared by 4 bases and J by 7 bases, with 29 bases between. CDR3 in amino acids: CASSAPTGTSVSLGNEQFF. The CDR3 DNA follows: TGTGCCAGCAGTGCCCCGACAGGTACTAGCGTCTCCTTGGGGAATGAGCAGTTCTTC.

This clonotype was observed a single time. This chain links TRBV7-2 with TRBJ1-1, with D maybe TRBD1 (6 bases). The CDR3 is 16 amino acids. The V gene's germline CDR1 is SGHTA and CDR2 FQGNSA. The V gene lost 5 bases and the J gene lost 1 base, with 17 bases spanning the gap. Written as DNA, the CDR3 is TGTGCCAGCAGCCACCGGGGGGGCAGAGGGAACACTGAAGCTTTCTTT. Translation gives CASSHRGGRGNTEAFF.

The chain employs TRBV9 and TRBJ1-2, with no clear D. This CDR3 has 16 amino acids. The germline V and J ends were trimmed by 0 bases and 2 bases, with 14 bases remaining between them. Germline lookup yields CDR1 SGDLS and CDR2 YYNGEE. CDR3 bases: TGTGCCAGCAGCGTAGCCAAGCCAGATGGAAACTATGGCTACACCTTC. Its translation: CASSVAKPDGNYGYTF.

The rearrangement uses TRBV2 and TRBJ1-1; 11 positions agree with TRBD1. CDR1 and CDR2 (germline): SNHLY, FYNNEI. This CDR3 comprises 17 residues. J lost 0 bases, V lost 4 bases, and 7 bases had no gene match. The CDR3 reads CASSAGTGGLLNTEAFF. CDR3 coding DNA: TGTGCCAGCAGTGCTGGGACAGGGGGACTACTGAACACTGAAGCTTTCTTT. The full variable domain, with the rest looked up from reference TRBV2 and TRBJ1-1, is EPEVTQTPSHQVTQMGQEVILRCVPISNHLYFYWYRQILGQKVEFLVSFYNNEISEKSEIFDDQFSVERPDGSNFTLKIRSTKLEDSAMYFCASSAGTGGLLNTEAFFGQGTRLTVV.

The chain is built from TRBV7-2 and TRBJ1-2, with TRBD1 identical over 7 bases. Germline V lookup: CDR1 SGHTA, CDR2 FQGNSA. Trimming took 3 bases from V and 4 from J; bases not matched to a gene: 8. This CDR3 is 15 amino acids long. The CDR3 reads CASSFMTGSGYGYTF. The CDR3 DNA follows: TGTGCCAGCAGCTTCATGACAGGGTCCGGCTATGGCTACACCTTC.

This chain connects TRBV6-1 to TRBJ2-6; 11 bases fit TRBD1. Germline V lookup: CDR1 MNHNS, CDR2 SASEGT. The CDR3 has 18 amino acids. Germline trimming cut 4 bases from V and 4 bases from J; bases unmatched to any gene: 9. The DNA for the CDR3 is TGTGCCAGCAGTGCCGGGACAGGGGGGCTCGGCGGGGCCAACGTCCTGACTTTC. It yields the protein CASSAGTGGLGGANVLTF.

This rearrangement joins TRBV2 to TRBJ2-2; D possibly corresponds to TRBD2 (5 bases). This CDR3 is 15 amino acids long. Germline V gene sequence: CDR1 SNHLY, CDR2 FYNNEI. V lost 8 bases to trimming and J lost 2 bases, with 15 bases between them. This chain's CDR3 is CASGHGSYNTGELFF. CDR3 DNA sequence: TGTGCCAGCGGGCATGGGAGTTACAACACCGGGGAGCTGTTTTTT.

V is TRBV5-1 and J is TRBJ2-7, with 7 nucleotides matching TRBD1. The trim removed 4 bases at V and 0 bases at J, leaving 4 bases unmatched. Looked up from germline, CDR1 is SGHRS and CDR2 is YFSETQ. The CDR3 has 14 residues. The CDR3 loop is CASSATGNSYEQYF. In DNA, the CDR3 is TGCGCCAGCAGCGCGACAGGGAACTCCTACGAGCAGTACTTC.

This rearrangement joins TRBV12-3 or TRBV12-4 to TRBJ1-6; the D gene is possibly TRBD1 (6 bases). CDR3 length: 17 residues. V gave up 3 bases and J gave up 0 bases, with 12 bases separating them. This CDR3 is CASSLGQGSSYNSPLHF. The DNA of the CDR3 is TGTGCCAGCAGTTTGGGGCAGGGGAGCTCCTATAATTCACCCCTCCACTTT.

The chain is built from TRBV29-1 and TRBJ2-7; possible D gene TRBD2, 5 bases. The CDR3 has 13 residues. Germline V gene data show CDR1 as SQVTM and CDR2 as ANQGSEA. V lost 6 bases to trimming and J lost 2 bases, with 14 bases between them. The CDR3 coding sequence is TGCAGCGTGAGGGCCTACAACCCCTACGAGCAGTACTTC. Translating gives CSVRAYNPYEQYF.

The CDR3 DNA is TGTGCCAGCAGAAAAACAGACAATAATGAAAAACTGTTTTTT. Protein: CASRKTDNNEKLFF. The rearrangement links TRBV12-3 or TRBV12-4 to TRBJ1-4; no reliable D call. Trimming took off 6 bases at V and 4 bases at J, with 12 bases between the two ends. The CDR3 runs 14 residues.

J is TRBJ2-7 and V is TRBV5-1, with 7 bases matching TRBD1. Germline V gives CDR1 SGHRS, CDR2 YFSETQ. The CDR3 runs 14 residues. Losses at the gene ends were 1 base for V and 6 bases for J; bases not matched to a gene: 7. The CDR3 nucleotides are TGCGCCAGCAGCTTGTCGACAGGGAATACCGAGCAGTACTTC. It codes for CASSLSTGNTEQYF.

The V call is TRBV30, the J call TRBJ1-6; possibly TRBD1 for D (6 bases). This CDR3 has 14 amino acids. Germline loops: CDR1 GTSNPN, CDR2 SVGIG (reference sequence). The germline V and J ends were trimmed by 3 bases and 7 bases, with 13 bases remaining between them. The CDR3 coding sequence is TGTGCCTGGAGCCTCGACAGGCTCAATTCACCCCTCCACTTT. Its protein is CAWSLDRLNSPLHF.

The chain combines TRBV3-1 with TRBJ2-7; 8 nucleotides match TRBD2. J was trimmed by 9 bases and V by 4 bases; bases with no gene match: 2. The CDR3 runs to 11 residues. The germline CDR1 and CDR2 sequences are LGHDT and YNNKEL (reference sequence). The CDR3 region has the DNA TGTGCCAGCAGCCTGGCGGGAGGGCAGTACTTC. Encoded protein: CASSLAGGQYF.

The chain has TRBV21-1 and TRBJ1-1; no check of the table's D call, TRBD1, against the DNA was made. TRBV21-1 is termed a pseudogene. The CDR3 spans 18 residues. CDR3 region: CASSKVIMGQGLNTEAFF. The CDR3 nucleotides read TGTGCCAGCAGCAAAGTAATCATGGGACAGGGTTTGAACACTGAAGCTTTCTTT.

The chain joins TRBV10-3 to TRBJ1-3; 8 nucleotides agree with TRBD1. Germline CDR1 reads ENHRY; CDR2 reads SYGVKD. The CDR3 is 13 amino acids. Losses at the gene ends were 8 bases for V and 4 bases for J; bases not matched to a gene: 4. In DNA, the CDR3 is TGTGCCATCGGACAGGGTTCCGGAAACACCATATATTTT. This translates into CAIGQGSGNTIYF.

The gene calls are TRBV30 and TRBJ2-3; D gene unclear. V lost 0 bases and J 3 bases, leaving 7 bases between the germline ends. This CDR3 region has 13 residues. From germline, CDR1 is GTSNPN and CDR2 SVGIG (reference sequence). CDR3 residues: CAWSVYGTDTQYF. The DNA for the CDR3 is TGTGCCTGGAGTGTATACGGAACAGATACGCAGTATTTT.

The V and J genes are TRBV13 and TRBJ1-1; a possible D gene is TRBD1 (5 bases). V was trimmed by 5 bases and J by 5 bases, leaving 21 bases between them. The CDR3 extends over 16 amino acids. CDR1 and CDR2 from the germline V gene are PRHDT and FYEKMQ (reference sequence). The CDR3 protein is CASSTQGPEKGTEAFF. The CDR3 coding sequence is TGTGCCAGCAGCACCCAGGGCCCCGAAAAAGGGACTGAAGCTTTCTTT.

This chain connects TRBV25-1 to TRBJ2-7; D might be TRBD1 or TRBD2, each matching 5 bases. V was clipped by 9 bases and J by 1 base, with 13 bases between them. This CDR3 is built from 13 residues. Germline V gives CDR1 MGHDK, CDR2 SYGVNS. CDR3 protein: CASAGTGSYEQYF. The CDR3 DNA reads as TGTGCCAGTGCCGGGACGGGATCCTACGAGCAGTACTTC.

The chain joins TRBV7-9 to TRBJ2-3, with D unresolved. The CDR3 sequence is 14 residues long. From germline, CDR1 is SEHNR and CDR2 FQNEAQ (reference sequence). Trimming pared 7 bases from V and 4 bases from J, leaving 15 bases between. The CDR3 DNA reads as TGTGCCAGCAACTTCCTCCGAGCTGCAGATACGCAGTATTTT. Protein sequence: CASNFLRAADTQYF.

CDR3 sequence (DNA): TGTGCCAGCGGGGACAGGGAAGACACTGAAGCTTTCTTT. It translates to CASGDREDTEAFF. J is TRBJ1-1 and V is TRBV2, with 9 bases that match TRBD1. This CDR3 is built from 13 residues. Germline values: CDR1 SNHLY, CDR2 FYNNEI. Trimming at V came to 8 bases and at J to 3 bases, leaving 4 bases not matched to a gene.

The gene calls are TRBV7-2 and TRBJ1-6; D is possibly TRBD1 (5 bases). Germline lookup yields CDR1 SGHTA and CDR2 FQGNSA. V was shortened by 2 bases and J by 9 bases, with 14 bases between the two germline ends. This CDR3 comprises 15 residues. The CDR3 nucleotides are TGTGCCAGCAGCTTAAGTCGACAGTTTAGTTCACCCCTCCACTTT. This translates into CASSLSRQFSSPLHF.

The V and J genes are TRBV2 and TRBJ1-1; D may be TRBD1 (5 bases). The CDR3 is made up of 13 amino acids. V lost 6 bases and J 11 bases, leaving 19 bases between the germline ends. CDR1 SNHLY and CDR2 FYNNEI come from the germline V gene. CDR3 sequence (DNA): TGTGCCAGCAGCAAAGACAGTTCGCAGGCGGCTTTCTTT. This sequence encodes CASSKDSSQAAFF. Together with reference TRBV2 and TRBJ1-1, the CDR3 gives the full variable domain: EPEVTQTPSHQVTQMGQEVILRCVPISNHLYFYWYRQILGQKVEFLVSFYNNEISEKSEIFDDQFSVERPDGSNFTLKIRSTKLEDSAMYFCASSKDSSQAAFFGQGTRLTVV.

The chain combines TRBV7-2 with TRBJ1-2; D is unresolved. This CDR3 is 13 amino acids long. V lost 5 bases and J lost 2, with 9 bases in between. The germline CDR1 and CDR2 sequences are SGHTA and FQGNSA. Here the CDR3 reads CASSTRFNYGYTF. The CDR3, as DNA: TGTGCCAGCAGCACGAGATTCAACTATGGCTACACCTTC.

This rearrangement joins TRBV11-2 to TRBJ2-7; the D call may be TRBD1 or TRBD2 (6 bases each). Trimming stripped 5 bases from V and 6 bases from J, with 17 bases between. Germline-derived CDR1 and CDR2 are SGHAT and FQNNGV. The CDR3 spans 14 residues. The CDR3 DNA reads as TGTGCCAGCAGCGCAACGCGGGGCAGGGGCGAGCAGTACTTC. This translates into CASSATRGRGEQYF. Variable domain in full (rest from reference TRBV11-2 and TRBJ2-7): EAGVAQSPRYKIIEKRQSVAFWCNPISGHATLYWYQQILGQGPKLLIQFQNNGVVDDSQLPKDRFSAERLKGVDSTLKIQPAKLEDSAVYLCASSATRGRGEQYFGPGTRLTVT.

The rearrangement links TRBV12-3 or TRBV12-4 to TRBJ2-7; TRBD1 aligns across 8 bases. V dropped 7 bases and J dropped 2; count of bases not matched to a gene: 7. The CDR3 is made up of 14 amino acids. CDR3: CASTQGQGAYEQYF. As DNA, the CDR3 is TGTGCCAGCACCCAAGGACAGGGAGCCTACGAGCAGTACTTC.

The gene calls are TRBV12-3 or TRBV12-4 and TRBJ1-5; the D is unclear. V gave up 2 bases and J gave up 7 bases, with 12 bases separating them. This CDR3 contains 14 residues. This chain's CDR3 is CASSLHGLGQPQHF. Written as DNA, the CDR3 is TGTGCCAGCAGTTTACACGGACTAGGGCAGCCCCAGCATTTT.

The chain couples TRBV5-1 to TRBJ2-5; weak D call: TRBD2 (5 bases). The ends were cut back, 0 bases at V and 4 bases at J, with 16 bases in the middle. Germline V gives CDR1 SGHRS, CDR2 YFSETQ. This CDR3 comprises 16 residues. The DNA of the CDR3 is TGCGCCAGCAGCTTGGCCTCTGGGAGAGTCGGAGAGACCCAGTACTTC. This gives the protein CASSLASGRVGETQYF.